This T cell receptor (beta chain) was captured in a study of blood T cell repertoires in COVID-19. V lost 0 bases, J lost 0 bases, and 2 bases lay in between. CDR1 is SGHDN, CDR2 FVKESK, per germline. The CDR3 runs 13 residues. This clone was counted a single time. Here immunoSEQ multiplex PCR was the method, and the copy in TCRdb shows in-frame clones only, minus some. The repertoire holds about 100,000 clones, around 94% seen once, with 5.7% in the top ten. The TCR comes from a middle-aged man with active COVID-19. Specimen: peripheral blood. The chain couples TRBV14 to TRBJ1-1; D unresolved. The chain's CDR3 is CASSQDMNTEAFF. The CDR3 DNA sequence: TGTGCCAGCAGCCAAGACATGAACACTGAAGCTTTCTTT.